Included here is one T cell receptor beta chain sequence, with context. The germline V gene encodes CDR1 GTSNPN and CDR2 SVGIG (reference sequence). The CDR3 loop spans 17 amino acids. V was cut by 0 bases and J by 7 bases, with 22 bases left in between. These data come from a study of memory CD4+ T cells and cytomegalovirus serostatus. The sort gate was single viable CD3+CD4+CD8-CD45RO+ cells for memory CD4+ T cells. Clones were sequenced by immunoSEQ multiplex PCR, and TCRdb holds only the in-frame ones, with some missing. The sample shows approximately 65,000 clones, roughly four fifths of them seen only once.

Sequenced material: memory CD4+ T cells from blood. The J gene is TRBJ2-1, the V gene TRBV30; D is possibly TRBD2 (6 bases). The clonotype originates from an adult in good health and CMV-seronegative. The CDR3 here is CAWSVLPTSQGTNEQFF. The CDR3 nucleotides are TGTGCCTGGAGTGTCCTCCCAACTAGCCAGGGAACAAATGAGCAGTTCTTC.